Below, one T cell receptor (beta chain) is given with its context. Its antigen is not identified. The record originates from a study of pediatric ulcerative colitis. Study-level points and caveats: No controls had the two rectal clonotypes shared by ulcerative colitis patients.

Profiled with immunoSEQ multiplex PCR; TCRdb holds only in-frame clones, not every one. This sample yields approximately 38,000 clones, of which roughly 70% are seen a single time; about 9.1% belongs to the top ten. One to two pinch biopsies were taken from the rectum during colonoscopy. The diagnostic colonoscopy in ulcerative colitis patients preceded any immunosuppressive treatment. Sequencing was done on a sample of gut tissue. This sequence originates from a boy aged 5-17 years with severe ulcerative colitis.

The CDR3 is CASSNGSSGNTIYF. The CDR3 coding sequence is TGTGCCAGCAGTAATGGTAGCTCTGGAAACACCATATATTTT. The chain couples TRBV7-3 to TRBJ1-3, with unresolved D. Trimming pared 6 bases from V and 0 bases from J, leaving 9 bases between. This CDR3 spans 14 amino acids. CDR1 and CDR2 (germline): SGHTA, FQGTGA. Looking up the rest from reference TRBV7-3 and TRBJ1-3 gives the full variable domain: GAGVSQTPSNKVTEKGKYVELRCDPISGHTALYWYRQSLGQGPEFLIYFQGTGAADDSGLPNDRFFAVRPEGSVSTLKIQRTERGDSAVYLCASSNGSSGNTIYFGEGSWLTVV.